The TCR beta chain described here comes from a study of human T cells and chemical hapten exposure. Study background: Upper inner arm skin measuring 2 cm by 2 cm received 2% DPC for sensitization.

Time point of the sample: patch test 1, 2 weeks after DPC sensitization. Treatment defined: therapeutic diphenylcyclopropenone sensitization with weekly scalp DPC. TCRdb ran MiXCR on the RACE reads and lists one entry per CDR3 protein. The table records roughly 360,000 distinct CDR3 sequences, approximately 5% of them present only once. Study outcomes and limitations: Expanded TCRs created a significantly greater count of big CDR3 similarity clusters than controls did.

The CDR3 extends over 13 amino acids. Germline CDR1 and CDR2: MNHEY and SMNVEV (reference sequence). V lost 5 bases and J lost 10; bases outside the gene matches: 3. Points on this clonotype: Its specificity is not known.

The sample consisted of whole blood, taken in connection with sensitization to the hapten diphenylcyclopropenone (DPC). The source is a woman aged 45-60 years with alopecia areata. Some clones in this sample may be carry-over from other donors' samples. This chain links TRBV27 with TRBJ2-1, with 12 bases lining up with TRBD2. Here the CDR3 reads CASSTSGRREQFF. The CDR3 region has the DNA TGTGCCAGCAGTACTAGCGGGAGGCGAGAGCAGTTCTTC.